The rows below give T cell receptor beta chains drawn from one sample of a study of beta chain features in type 1 diabetes. The table came from immunoSEQ multiplex PCR; TCRdb's copy has only in-frame clones and leaves some out. The sample lists 300,000 to 450,000 clones; 9.6% were seen once. Sequenced material: central memory CD4+ T cells from blood. These receptor sequences come from a man aged 30 to 39 with type 1 diabetes. Each CDR3 is given with its conserved first and last residue. A D gene is named only where the DNA matches it firmly. Some rows mark clone size as missing; the rest say once, few, many or name a class of expanded clone.

- | TRBJ2-1 | - | TRBV10-1 | CASSEIAAGWGNEQFF | TGCGCCAGCAGTGAAATTGCGGCGGGATGGGGTAATGAGCAGTTCTTC
TRBD2 | TRBJ2-3 | few | TRBV7-6 | CASSQRLAGVGDTQYF | TGTGCCAGCAGCCAGAGACTAGCGGGAGTTGGGGATACGCAGTATTTT
- | TRBJ2-7 | few | TRBV6-5 | CATRGASSYEQYF | TGTGCCACCCGGGGAGCGAGCTCCTACGAGCAGTACTTC
- | TRBJ1-2 | few | TRBV4-3 | CASSQELGHGYTF | TGCGCCAGCAGCCAAGAATTGGGGCATGGCTACACCTTC
- | TRBJ1-1 | - | TRBV19 | CASRTDGYTEAFF | TGTGCCAGTAGGACGGACGGCTACACTGAAGCTTTCTTT
TRBD1 | TRBJ1-1 | - | TRBV27 | CASSAWTGGLGAFF | TGTGCCAGCAGTGCCTGGACAGGGGGACTTGGAGCTTTCTTT
TRBD1 | TRBJ1-1 | - | TRBV6-1 | CASSEGTGYTEAFF | TGTGCCAGCAGTGAGGGGACAGGGTACACTGAAGCTTTCTTT
- | TRBJ2-2 | - | TRBV7-9 | CASSLESTWGELFF | TGTGCCAGCAGCTTAGAGAGCACATGGGGGGAGCTGTTTTTT
- | TRBJ2-1 | few | TRBV19 | CASSGYLAGRWNEQFF | TGTGCCAGTTCTGGGTATTTGGCAGGGAGGTGGAATGAGCAGTTCTTC
TRBD1 | TRBJ2-7 | few | TRBV7-2 | CASSLLRQGQEQYF | TGTGCCAGCAGCTTACTCCGACAGGGGCAGGAGCAGTACTTC
TRBD2 | TRBJ2-7 | - | TRBV7-8 | CASSLTSGAYEQYF | TGTGCCAGCAGCTTGACTAGCGGAGCCTACGAGCAGTACTTC
- | TRBJ2-7 | few | TRBV6-4 | CASSDLRGEQYF | TGTGCCAGCAGTGATTTAAGAGGAGAGCAGTACTTC
TRBD2 | TRBJ2-5 | - | TRBV5-1 | CASSWGLAGTQETQYF | TGCGCCAGCAGCTGGGGGCTAGCGGGGACCCAAGAGACCCAGTACTTC
- | TRBJ1-1 | few | TRBV7-3 | CASSPTVLNTEAFF | TGTGCCAGCAGTCCCACCGTTCTAAACACTGAAGCTTTCTTT
- | TRBJ1-1 | few | TRBV2 | CASRGQSMNTEAFF | TGTGCCAGCAGAGGACAGAGCATGAACACTGAAGCTTTCTTT
- | TRBJ2-7 | - | TRBV2 | CASKSSYEQYF | TGTGCCAGCAAGAGCTCCTACGAGCAGTACTTC
- | TRBJ1-1 | - | TRBV25-1 | CASRASLNTEAFF | TGTGCCAGCAGGGCCTCATTGAACACTGAAGCTTTCTTT
- | TRBJ2-2 | - | TRBV15 | CATSRDPGAGPGELFF | TGTGCCACCAGCAGAGATCCAGGCGCCGGGCCCGGGGAGCTGTTTTTT
TRBD2 | TRBJ2-3 | - | TRBV7-2 | CASSLTTSGREDTQYF | TGTGCCAGCAGCCTAACGACTAGCGGGAGGGAGGATACGCAGTATTTT
- | TRBJ2-1 | few | TRBV30 | CAWSPGLPNEQFF | TGTGCCTGGAGTCCGGGGCTACCAAATGAGCAGTTCTTC
- | TRBJ2-1 | few | TRBV28 | CASSYHREQFF | TGTGCCAGCAGCTACCACCGGGAACAGTTCTTC
TRBD2 | TRBJ2-1 | few | TRBV2 | CASIAGGPNEQFF | TGTGCCAGCATCGCGGGAGGTCCCAATGAGCAGTTCTTC
- | TRBJ2-7 | few | TRBV6-6 | CASSYHYEQYF | TGTGCCAGCAGTTATCACTACGAGCAGTACTTC
TRBD2 | TRBJ2-3 | - | TRBV7-3 | CASSRNAGDGTDTQYF | TGTGCCAGCAGCCGGAATGCGGGAGACGGCACAGATACGCAGTATTTT
TRBD1 | TRBJ2-7 | - | TRBV11-2 | CASSLWVRSGGNEQYF | TGTGCCAGCAGCTTATGGGTTCGTTCAGGGGGTAACGAGCAGTACTTC
- | TRBJ2-6 | few | TRBV7-9 | CASSLDRSGANVLTF | TGTGCCAGCAGCTTAGATCGCTCTGGGGCCAACGTCCTGACTTTC
TRBD2 | TRBJ2-7 | - | TRBV28 | CATRGRGTGSYEQYF | TGTGCCACACGGGGGAGGGGAACAGGCTCCTACGAGCAGTACTTC
TRBD1 | TRBJ1-1 | - | TRBV6-1 | CASSALPGQGNTEAFF | TGTGCCAGCAGTGCACTACCGGGACAGGGGAACACTGAAGCTTTCTTT
TRBD1 | TRBJ1-5 | - | TRBV4-2 | CASSPDRANNQPQHF | TGTGCCAGCAGCCCGGACAGGGCTAATAATCAGCCCCAGCATTTT
TRBD1 | TRBJ1-1 | - | TRBV7-2 | CASSSGQGRGGTEAFF | TGTGCCAGCAGCTCGGGACAGGGTCGGGGAGGCACTGAAGCTTTCTTT
- | TRBJ2-7 | - | TRBV6-5 | CASGSTIYEQYF | TGTGCCAGCGGCAGCACTATTTACGAGCAGTACTTC
- | TRBJ2-1 | - | TRBV29-1 | CSIFPTATEQFF | TGCAGCATCTTCCCCACAGCAACTGAGCAGTTCTTC
- | TRBJ2-4 | - | TRBV7-3 | CASSPGRGQNIQYF | TGTGCCAGCAGCCCAGGGCGCGGCCAGAACATTCAGTACTTC
- | TRBJ1-3 | few | TRBV7-2 | CASSLEFRNTIYF | TGTGCCAGCAGCTTAGAGTTTCGCAACACCATATATTTT
- | TRBJ1-1 | few | TRBV7-2 | CASSLGTRNTEAFF | TGTGCCAGCAGCTTAGGGACACGGAACACTGAAGCTTTCTTT
- | TRBJ2-2 | - | TRBV5-1 | CASSLVGGRNTGELFF | TGCGCCAGCAGCTTGGTCGGAGGCAGAAACACCGGGGAGCTGTTTTTT
- | TRBJ2-1 | - | TRBV7-8 | CASSSTFSSYNEQFF | TGTGCCAGCAGTTCGACCTTTAGCTCCTACAATGAGCAGTTCTTC
TRBD2 | TRBJ2-6 | few | TRBV18 | CASSPASGGSGANVLTF | TGTGCCAGCTCACCGGCTTCGGGGGGCTCTGGGGCCAACGTCCTGACTTTC
- | TRBJ2-1 | - | TRBV9 | CASSVDRSEQFF | TGTGCCAGCAGCGTAGATCGCAGCGAGCAGTTCTTC
- | TRBJ2-5 | few | TRBV5-5 | CASSLRWQQETQYF | TGTGCCAGCAGCTTGCGGTGGCAGCAAGAGACCCAGTACTTC
- | TRBJ2-1 | - | TRBV2 | CASSQEMSAQFF | TGCGCCAGCAGCCAAGAGATGAGCGCGCAGTTCTTC
- | TRBJ2-3 | many | TRBV2 | CASSPLRTDTQYF | TGTGCCAGCAGCCCCCTCCGGACAGATACGCAGTATTTT
- | TRBJ1-4 | few | TRBV28 | CARSRREKLFF | TGTGCCAGGAGTCGTCGAGAAAAACTGTTTTTT
TRBD2 | TRBJ2-1 | few | TRBV6-6 | CASGSGTTYNEQFF | TGTGCCAGTGGATCCGGGACTACCTACAATGAGCAGTTCTTC
- | TRBJ1-1 | - | TRBV19 | CASQTGTEAFF | TGTGCCAGTCAGACAGGCACTGAAGCTTTCTTT
TRBD2 | TRBJ2-5 | - | TRBV5-1 | CASSQTGEGQETQYF | TGCGCCAGCAGCCAGACGGGGGAGGGCCAGGAGACCCAGTACTTC
- | TRBJ2-5 | - | TRBV20-1 | CSAGEETQYF | TGCAGTGCTGGGGAAGAGACCCAGTACTTC
- | TRBJ2-6 | few | TRBV29-1 | CSVERQGGSGANVLTF | TGCAGCGTTGAGAGACAGGGAGGCTCTGGGGCCAACGTCCTGACTTTC
- | TRBJ2-1 | few | TRBV4-3 | CASSQKFSSLIESYNEQFF | TGCGCCAGCAGCCAAAAATTCTCTAGCCTCATTGAATCCTACAATGAGCAGTTCTTC
- | TRBJ2-2 | many | TRBV30 | CAWSKRANTGELFF | TGTGCCTGGAGTAAAAGAGCGAACACCGGGGAGCTGTTTTTT
TRBD1 | TRBJ1-3 | - | TRBV5-1 | CASSLQGRLGSGNTIYF | TGCGCCAGCAGCTTACAGGGGAGGCTTGGTTCTGGAAACACCATATATTTT
- | TRBJ1-2 | few | TRBV7-2 | CASSSRPGPTTEYTF | TGTGCCAGCAGCTCCCGACCGGGACCGACTACTGAGTACACCTTC
- | TRBJ2-4 | - | TRBV6-1 | CASGGGLGTGIQYF | TGTGCCAGTGGGGGGGGCCTTGGTACCGGCATTCAGTACTTC
- | TRBJ1-1 | - | TRBV7-9 | CASSFTSNTEAFF | TGTGCCAGCAGCTTTACATCGAACACTGAAGCTTTCTTT
- | TRBJ1-4 | - | TRBV5-1 | CASSLAEKLFF | TGCGCCAGCAGCTTGGCTGAAAAACTGTTTTTT
- | TRBJ1-5 | many | TRBV7-9 | CASSLGRYGRSNQPQHF | TGTGCCAGCAGCTTAGGGAGGTATGGGCGAAGCAATCAGCCCCAGCATTTT
- | TRBJ2-2 | few | TRBV11-3 | CASSLDPFGGANTGELFF | TGTGCCAGCAGCTTAGATCCTTTTGGCGGCGCGAACACCGGGGAGCTGTTTTTT
- | TRBJ2-7 | - | TRBV4-2 | CASSPNIRDRFSSSEQYF | TGTGCCAGCAGCCCTAATATTCGGGATCGCTTTTCTTCATCCGAGCAGTACTTC
- | TRBJ1-1 | - | TRBV28 | CASSRDVNGAFF | TGTGCCAGCAGTCGGGACGTAAACGGGGCTTTCTTT